This T cell receptor beta chain comes out of a study of blood T cell repertoires in COVID-19. Only in-frame clones appear in the TCRdb table, and some are missing; sequencing was by immunoSEQ multiplex PCR. The data contain 250,000 to 300,000 clones, over 75% of them singletons. The CDR3 runs to 13 residues. V was cut by 0 bases and J by 4 bases, with 6 bases left in between. From germline, CDR1 is LNHDA and CDR2 SQIVND (reference sequence). With respect to this clone: This sample also contains other DNA sequences that code for the same CDR3.

The sample comprised peripheral blood. V and J are TRBV19 and TRBJ1-2; no firm D call. This TCR was recovered from a woman aged 70-85 years with COVID-19, enrolled during active disease. The CDR3 loop reads CASSIDRSYGYTF. The CDR3 region has the DNA TGTGCCAGTAGTATAGACAGAAGCTATGGCTACACCTTC. Full variable domain (rest looked up from reference TRBV19 and TRBJ1-2): DGGITQSPKYLFRKEGQNVTLSCEQNLNHDAMYWYRQDPGQGLRLIYYSQIVNDFQKGDIAEGYSVSREKKESFPLTVTSAQKNPTAFYLCASSIDRSYGYTFGSGTRLTVV.